Sequencing of this T cell receptor beta chain was carried out in a study of CD8 T cells in cerebrospinal fluid in Alzheimer's disease. From its re-call of the 10x single-cell sequencing reads, TCRdb lists each CDR3 protein once, without DNA. This table lists around 850 distinct CDR3 sequences. The sequence was collected from a human donor with Parkinson's disease. The sequenced sample was cerebrospinal fluid.

CDR3 loop: CASSYMTPIYEQYF. The chain couples TRBV6-2 or TRBV6-3 to TRBJ2-7. The CDR3 covers 14 residues. Germline V gene data show CDR1 as MNHEY and CDR2 as SVGEGT.